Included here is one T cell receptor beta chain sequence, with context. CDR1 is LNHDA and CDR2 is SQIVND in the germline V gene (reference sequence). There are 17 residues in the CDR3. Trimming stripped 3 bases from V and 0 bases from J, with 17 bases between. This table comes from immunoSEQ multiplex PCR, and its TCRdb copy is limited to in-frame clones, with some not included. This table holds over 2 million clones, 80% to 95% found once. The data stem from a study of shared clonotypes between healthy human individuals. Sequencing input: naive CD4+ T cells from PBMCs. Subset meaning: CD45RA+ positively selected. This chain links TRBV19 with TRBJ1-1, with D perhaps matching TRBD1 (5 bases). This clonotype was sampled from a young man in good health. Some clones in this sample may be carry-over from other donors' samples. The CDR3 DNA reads TGTGCCAGTAGTATGCAGGGAGAGGGCAGCATGAACACTGAAGCTTTCTTT. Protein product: CASSMQGEGSMNTEAFF.